This entry lists 31 T cell receptor beta chains sequenced from one sample in a study of cytomegalovirus exposure and HLA in healthy donors. PCR employed 60 Vbeta and 13 Jbeta primers. The method was immunoSEQ multiplex PCR; TCRdb's version includes in-frame clones alone and lacks a portion of them. The profile shows about 130,000 clones, approximately 85% of them singletons. Sequences were obtained from PBMCs. The receptors were gathered from a woman aged 50 to 60 in good health and CMV-seropositive.

The chain recombines TRBV30 with TRBJ2-7, with 8 bases matching TRBD1. The CDR3 runs 13 residues. Trimming removed 4 bases from V and 0 bases from J; junction bases left unmatched: 2. In germline, CDR1 is GTSNPN, CDR2 SVGIG (reference sequence). The CDR3 DNA reads TGTGCCTGGACCAGGGGGCCCTCCTACGAGCAGTACTTC. This sequence encodes CAWTRGPSYEQYF.

The genes are TRBV4-2 and TRBJ2-5, with D tentatively TRBD2 (6 bases). This CDR3 comprises 13 residues. Germline CDR1 and CDR2: LGHNA and YNFKEQ. V was shortened by 1 base and J by 4 bases, with 7 bases between the two germline ends. This CDR3 is CASSQGLGETQYF. The CDR3 DNA sequence: TGTGCCAGCAGCCAAGGACTAGGAGAGACCCAGTACTTC.

The gene calls are TRBV9 and TRBJ2-1; D is perhaps TRBD1 (6 bases). This CDR3 has 16 amino acids. CDR1 is SGDLS, CDR2 YYNGEE, per germline. V shed 2 bases and J shed 7 bases, with 19 bases lying between them. The CDR3 region has the DNA TGTGCCAGCAGCGTCTTGGGACACCAAACCGGGAATGAGCAGTTCTTC. Amino acid sequence: CASSVLGHQTGNEQFF.

The chain uses TRBV7-6 and TRBJ2-7; 9 nucleotides match TRBD2. V lost 1 base, J lost 7 bases, and 11 bases stayed unmatched. This CDR3 region has 16 residues. Looked up from germline, CDR1 is SGHVS and CDR2 is FNYEAQ. The CDR3 spells CASSLGGGRALGEQYF. The CDR3 coding sequence is TGTGCCAGCAGCTTAGGGGGCGGGAGGGCCTTGGGAGAGCAGTACTTC. Supplemented by reference TRBV7-6 and TRBJ2-7, the full variable domain reads GAGVSQSPRYKVTKRGQDVALRCDPISGHVSLYWYRQALGQGPEFLTYFNYEAQQDKSGLPNDRFSAERPEGSISTLTIQRTEQRDSAMYRCASSLGGGRALGEQYFGPGTRLTVT.

V gene TRBV5-4 combines with J gene TRBJ2-7; D possibly corresponds to TRBD1 (6 bases). Trimming took 4 bases from V and 3 from J, leaving 20 bases between them. Germline V gives CDR1 SGHNT, CDR2 YYREEE (reference sequence). The CDR3 spans 16 residues. CDR3 in DNA: TGTGCCAGCAGCCCCCGTCCGGGACAATTTTTCTACGAGCAGTACTTC. It codes for CASSPRPGQFFYEQYF.

The rearrangement links TRBV5-4 to TRBJ2-1, with a tentative D call TRBD1 (5 bases). The ends were cut back, 4 bases at V and 6 bases at J, with 14 bases in the middle. Germline-derived CDR1 and CDR2 are SGHNT and YYREEE (reference sequence). This CDR3 is built from 14 residues. The chain's CDR3 is CASSRKDSSNEQFF. In DNA form, the CDR3 reads TGTGCCAGCAGCCGAAAAGACAGTTCCAATGAGCAGTTCTTC.

The genes are TRBV5-5 and TRBJ2-5; D tentatively reads TRBD1 or TRBD2 (5 bases each). Gene TRBJ2-7 matches the end of the DNA better, so the J call may be wrong. Germline assignment: CDR1 SGHKS and CDR2 YYEKEE (reference sequence). The CDR3 is 13 residues long. CDR3 region: CASSLDGGYEQYF. The CDR3 region has the DNA TGTGCCAGCAGCTTGGATGGGGGCTACGAGCAGTACTTC.

In this sample, this clone turned up once. The chain links TRBV4-2 to TRBJ2-1; 9 nucleotides line up with TRBD2. In germline, CDR1 is LGHNA, CDR2 YNFKEQ. V lost 4 bases, J lost 5 bases, and 9 bases stayed unmatched. The CDR3 loop spans 16 amino acids. The CDR3 region has the DNA TGTGCCAGCAGCCCCGCGGGGGGGGCGCGAGACAATGAGCAGTTCTTC. It codes for CASSPAGGARDNEQFF.

The chain is built from TRBV29-1 and TRBJ2-1, with 7 bases aligning to TRBD2. CDR1 and CDR2 from the germline V gene are SQVTM and ANQGSEA. The CDR3 spans 14 residues. The V gene end was trimmed by 5 bases and the J gene end by 3 bases; junction bases not matched to a gene: 7. The CDR3 bases are TGCAGCGTTTTTGCTAGCGGAAACTACAATGAGCAGTTCTTC. Amino acid sequence: CSVFASGNYNEQFF.

J is TRBJ2-7 and V is TRBV28, with 8 bases aligning to TRBD2. Germline CDR1 is MDHEN and CDR2 is SYDVKM. Trimming removed 5 bases from V and 1 base from J; junction bases left unmatched: 7. The CDR3 is 15 residues long. For the CDR3, the DNA is TGTGCCAGCAGTGAGAGCGGGAGTGTATCCTACGAGCAGTACTTC. Translation: CASSESGSVSYEQYF.

This rearrangement joins TRBV9 to TRBJ2-5, with D perhaps TRBD2 (6 bases). This CDR3 has 14 residues. V was trimmed by 0 bases and J by 1 base, leaving 7 bases between them. Germline V gives CDR1 SGDLS, CDR2 YYNGEE. In DNA form, the CDR3 reads TGTGCCAGCAGCGTAGGGGACTTCCAAGAGACCCAGTACTTC. Amino acid sequence: CASSVGDFQETQYF.

The chain is built from TRBV5-1 and TRBJ2-7; D not certain. The CDR3 length is 14 residues. CDR1 is SGHRS, CDR2 YFSETQ, per germline. The V end was cut by 0 bases, the J end by 0 bases, with 7 bases between. The CDR3: CASSLGYISYEQYF. Written as DNA, the CDR3 is TGCGCCAGCAGCTTGGGGTACATCTCCTACGAGCAGTACTTC.

V gene TRBV5-6 combines with J gene TRBJ2-2; D is perhaps TRBD1 (6 bases). With 4 bases removed from V and 3 bases from J, the gap between germline ends came to 19 bases. The CDR3 is 17 amino acids. CDR1 is SGHDT, CDR2 YYEEEE, per germline. The CDR3 DNA follows: TGTGCCAGCAGCGCAAGCCCTATCCAGGGGCACACCGGGGAGCTGTTTTTT. Its translation: CASSASPIQGHTGELFF. Variable domain in full (rest from reference TRBV5-6 and TRBJ2-2): DAGVTQSPTHLIKTRGQQVTLRCSPKSGHDTVSWYQQALGQGPQFIFQYYEEEERQRGNFPDRFSGHQFPNYSSELNVNALLLGDSALYLCASSASPIQGHTGELFFGEGSRLTVL.

The chain links TRBV11-2 to TRBJ2-1; TRBD1 matches 11 bases. The trim removed 3 bases at V and 6 bases at J, leaving 1 base unmatched. Per the germline V gene, CDR1 is SGHAT and CDR2 is FQNNGV. The CDR3 consists of 14 residues. The CDR3 is CASSFGTGGNEQFF. In DNA form, the CDR3 reads TGTGCCAGCAGCTTTGGGACAGGGGGCAATGAGCAGTTCTTC.

The genes are TRBV6-6 and TRBJ2-7, with TRBD2 identical over 7 bases. The V and J ends lost 3 bases and 1 base, in that order; junction bases with no gene match: 3. Germline CDR1 and CDR2: MNHNY and SVGAGI (reference sequence). The CDR3 has 14 amino acids. CDR3 bases: TGTGCCAGCAGTTATTGGGGGGGATCCTACGAGCAGTACTTC. It yields the protein CASSYWGGSYEQYF.

This chain uses TRBV5-1 with TRBJ1-1; D uncertain. The CDR3 has 17 amino acids. CDR1 is SGHRS, CDR2 YFSETQ, per germline. The V end lost 2 bases, the J end lost 1 base, and 18 bases lay between the germline ends. CDR3 residues: CASSFLPQVPPNTEAFF. The CDR3 coding sequence is TGCGCCAGCAGCTTTCTACCGCAGGTTCCTCCGAACACTGAAGCTTTCTTT. Complete variable domain (other parts from reference TRBV5-1 and TRBJ1-1): KAGVTQTPRYLIKTRGQQVTLSCSPISGHRSVSWYQQTPGQGLQFLFEYFSETQRNKGNFPGRFSGRQFSNSRSEMNVSTLELGDSALYLCASSFLPQVPPNTEAFFGQGTRLTVV.

V is TRBV7-4 and J is TRBJ1-5, with 7 bases identical to TRBD1. Losses at the gene ends were 5 bases for V and 5 bases for J; bases not matched to a gene: 15. Germline assignment: CDR1 SGHVT and CDR2 SQSDAQ. This CDR3 is 17 amino acids long. CDR3 DNA: TGTGCCAGCAGCGGAGGGACAGCGTTCGAGCGGGATCAGCCCCAGCATTTT. Protein sequence: CASSGGTAFERDQPQHF.

This clone has just one count. This chain uses TRBV5-6 with TRBJ1-2; TRBD1 matches 7 bases. CDR1 is SGHDT and CDR2 is YYEEEE in the germline V gene. Unmatched junction bases numbered 2, after V lost 4 bases and J lost 5 bases. The CDR3 consists of 12 residues. The CDR3 loop reads CASSPGQYGYTF. DNA for the CDR3: TGTGCCAGCAGCCCGGGACAGTATGGCTACACCTTC. Looking up the rest from reference TRBV5-6 and TRBJ1-2 gives the full variable domain: DAGVTQSPTHLIKTRGQQVTLRCSPKSGHDTVSWYQQALGQGPQFIFQYYEEEERQRGNFPDRFSGHQFPNYSSELNVNALLLGDSALYLCASSPGQYGYTFGSGTRLTVV.

The chain links TRBV5-1 to TRBJ2-5, with 9 bases aligning to TRBD2. The CDR3 runs to 15 residues. The trim removed 4 bases at V and 3 bases at J, leaving 7 bases unmatched. The germline CDR1 and CDR2 sequences are SGHRS and YFSETQ. The CDR3 loop is CASSRGLAQEETQYF. For the CDR3, the DNA is TGCGCCAGCAGCAGGGGACTAGCCCAAGAAGAGACCCAGTACTTC.

This chain uses TRBV2 with TRBJ1-4; D is unclear. CDR1 SNHLY and CDR2 FYNNEI come from the germline V gene. V was trimmed by 4 bases and J by 5 bases, leaving 20 bases between them. The CDR3 contains 17 residues. The CDR3 nucleotides read TGTGCCAGCAGTGCCCCGTCTGATTTGAGTGAAAATGAAAAACTGTTTTTT. It is translated as CASSAPSDLSENEKLFF.

The rearrangement links TRBV7-3 to TRBJ1-3; D is perhaps TRBD1 (5 bases). Trimming cost V 5 bases and J 0 bases, with 11 bases left between them. This CDR3 is built from 15 residues. The V gene's germline CDR1 is SGHTA and CDR2 FQGTGA. CDR3 amino acids: CASSLDSTSGNTIYF. CDR3 DNA sequence: TGTGCCAGCAGCCTCGACAGCACCTCTGGAAACACCATATATTTT.

The rearrangement links TRBV10-2 to TRBJ1-1; TRBD1 aligns across 12 bases. V lost 8 bases to trimming and J lost 11 bases; unmatched junction nucleotides: 12. CDR3 length equals 14 residues. The germline CDR1 and CDR2 sequences are WSHSY and SAAADI. In DNA, the CDR3 is TGCGCCAGCTCCGGGACAGGGGGCGCCCGTCGGGCTTTCTTT. Amino acid sequence: CASSGTGGARRAFF.

Comment on this clone: Other DNA sequences in this sample translate to the same CDR3. The chain recombines TRBV2 with TRBJ1-2; TRBD1 aligns across 7 bases. J gave up 1 base and V 4 bases, and 6 bases lay outside the gene matches. From germline, CDR1 is SNHLY and CDR2 FYNNEI. The CDR3 extends over 15 amino acids. As DNA, the CDR3 is TGTGCCAGCAGTGTTAAGGGGGCCATTAACTATGGCTACACCTTC. It encodes CASSVKGAINYGYTF.

The CDR3 DNA sequence: TGTGCCAGCAGCGTAATGGGACTAGCGGGGGACAATGAGCAGTTCTTC. Translating it yields CASSVMGLAGDNEQFF. J is TRBJ2-1 and V is TRBV9, with TRBD2 identical over 14 bases. V shed 1 base, J shed 5 bases, and the junction held 2 bases outside the gene matches. Germline loops: CDR1 SGDLS, CDR2 YYNGEE. The CDR3 extends over 16 amino acids.

This chain uses TRBV2 with TRBJ1-2, with D hard to call. CDR3 length equals 15 residues. Germline V gene data show CDR1 as SNHLY and CDR2 as FYNNEI. Trimming took off 7 bases at V and 8 bases at J, with 23 bases between the two ends. The CDR3 reads CASTNLARGYGGYTF. Here the CDR3 DNA reads TGTGCCAGCACTAACCTTGCAAGAGGGTATGGGGGCTACACCTTC.

This clone occurred once. The J gene is TRBJ1-3, the V gene TRBV5-1, with D possibly TRBD1 on 6 matching bases. This CDR3 is built from 15 residues. Germline lookup yields CDR1 SGHRS and CDR2 YFSETQ. V was shortened by 0 bases and J by 4 bases, with 11 bases between the two germline ends. CDR3 nucleotide sequence: TGCGCCAGCAGCTTGGGGGCAGGGGAAGGAAACACCATATATTTT. It yields the protein CASSLGAGEGNTIYF.

This clone occurred once. The chain is built from TRBV7-8 and TRBJ1-5; perhaps TRBD1 as D (6 bases). Germline V CDR1 and CDR2: SGHVS, FQNEAQ. The CDR3 length is 14 residues. V was clipped by 4 bases and J by 3 bases, with 10 bases between them. This CDR3 is CASSSRGSNQPQHF. The CDR3 region has the DNA TGTGCCAGCAGCTCCAGGGGCTCCAATCAGCCCCAGCATTTT.

The chain employs TRBV9 and TRBJ2-3, with TRBD2 matching over 10 bases. The germline V gene encodes CDR1 SGDLS and CDR2 YYNGEE. The V and J ends lost 0 bases and 2 bases, in that order; junction bases with no gene match: 15. There are 20 residues in the CDR3. The CDR3 region is CASSVAMGLAGALFTDTQYF. DNA of the CDR3: TGTGCCAGCAGCGTAGCGATGGGGCTAGCGGGGGCCCTATTCACAGATACGCAGTATTTT.

The CDR3 DNA follows: TGTGCCAGCAGTCTACATAATTCACCCCTCCACTTT. Residues: CASSLHNSPLHF. This chain links TRBV2 with TRBJ1-6; D is undetermined. V lost 5 bases, J lost 5 bases, and 4 bases lay in between. The CDR3 has 12 residues. Germline values: CDR1 SNHLY, CDR2 FYNNEI.

This sequence joins TRBV19 and TRBJ1-5, with D unresolved. The germline CDR1 and CDR2 sequences are LNHDA and SQIVND (reference sequence). V lost 10 bases and J 3 bases, leaving 13 bases between the germline ends. The CDR3 runs to 13 residues. The CDR3 sequence: CATHAGSNQPQHF. In nucleotides, the CDR3 is TGTGCCACCCATGCGGGGTCCAATCAGCCCCAGCATTTT.

The chain joins TRBV28 to TRBJ2-7; 8 bases map to TRBD2. Germline V gives CDR1 MDHEN, CDR2 SYDVKM. The CDR3 consists of 15 residues. With V trimmed by 8 bases and J by 6 bases, 15 bases remained unmatched. In DNA form, the CDR3 reads TGTGCCAGCGGAGTCCCCGGGAGGGGACTGGTCGAGCAGTACTTC. It yields the protein CASGVPGRGLVEQYF.